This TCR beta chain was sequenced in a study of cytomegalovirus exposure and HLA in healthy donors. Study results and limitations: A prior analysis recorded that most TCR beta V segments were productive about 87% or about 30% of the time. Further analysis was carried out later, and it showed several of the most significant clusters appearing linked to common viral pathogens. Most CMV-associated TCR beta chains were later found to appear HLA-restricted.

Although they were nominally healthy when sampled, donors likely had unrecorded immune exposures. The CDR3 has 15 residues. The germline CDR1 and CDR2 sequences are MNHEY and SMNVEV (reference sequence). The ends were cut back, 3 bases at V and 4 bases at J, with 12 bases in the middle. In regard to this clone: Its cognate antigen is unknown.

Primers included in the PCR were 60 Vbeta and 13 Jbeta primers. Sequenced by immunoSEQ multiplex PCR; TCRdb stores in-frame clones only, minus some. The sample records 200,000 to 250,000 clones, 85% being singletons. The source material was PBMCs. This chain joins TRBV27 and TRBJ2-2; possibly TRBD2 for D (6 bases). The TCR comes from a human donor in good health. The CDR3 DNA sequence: TGTGCCAGCAGTTTCACAGCCGGGGGCACCGGGGAGCTGTTTTTT. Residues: CASSFTAGGTGELFF.